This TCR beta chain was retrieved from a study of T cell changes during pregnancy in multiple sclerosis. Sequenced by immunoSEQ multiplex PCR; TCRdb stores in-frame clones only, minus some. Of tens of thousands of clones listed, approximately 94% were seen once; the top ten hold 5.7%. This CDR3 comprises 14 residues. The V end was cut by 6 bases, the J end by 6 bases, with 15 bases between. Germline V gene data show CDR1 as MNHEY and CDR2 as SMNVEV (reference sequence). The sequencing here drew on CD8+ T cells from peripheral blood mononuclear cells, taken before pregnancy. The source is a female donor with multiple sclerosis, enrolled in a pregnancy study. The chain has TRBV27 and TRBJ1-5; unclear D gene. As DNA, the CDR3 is TGTGCCAGCAGCTCCGGGCAGCGGCCTCAGCCCCAGCATTTT. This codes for CASSSGQRPQPQHF.